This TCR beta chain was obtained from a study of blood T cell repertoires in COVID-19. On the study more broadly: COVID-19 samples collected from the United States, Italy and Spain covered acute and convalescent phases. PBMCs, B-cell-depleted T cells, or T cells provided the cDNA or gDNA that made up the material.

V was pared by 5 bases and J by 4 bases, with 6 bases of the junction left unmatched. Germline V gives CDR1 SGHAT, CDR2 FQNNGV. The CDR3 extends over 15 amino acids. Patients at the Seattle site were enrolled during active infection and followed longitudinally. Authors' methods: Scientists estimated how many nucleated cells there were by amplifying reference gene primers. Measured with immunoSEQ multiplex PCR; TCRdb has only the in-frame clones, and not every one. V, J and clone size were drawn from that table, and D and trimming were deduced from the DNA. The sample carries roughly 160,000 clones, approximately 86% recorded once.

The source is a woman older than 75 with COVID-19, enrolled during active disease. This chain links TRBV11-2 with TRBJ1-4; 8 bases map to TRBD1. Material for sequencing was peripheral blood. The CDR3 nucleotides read TGTGCCAGCAGCCCTAGGACAGGGAATAATGAAAAACTGTTTTTT. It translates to CASSPRTGNNEKLFF. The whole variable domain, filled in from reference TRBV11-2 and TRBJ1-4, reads EAGVAQSPRYKIIEKRQSVAFWCNPISGHATLYWYQQILGQGPKLLIQFQNNGVVDDSQLPKDRFSAERLKGVDSTLKIQPAKLEDSAVYLCASSPRTGNNEKLFFGSGTQLSVL.